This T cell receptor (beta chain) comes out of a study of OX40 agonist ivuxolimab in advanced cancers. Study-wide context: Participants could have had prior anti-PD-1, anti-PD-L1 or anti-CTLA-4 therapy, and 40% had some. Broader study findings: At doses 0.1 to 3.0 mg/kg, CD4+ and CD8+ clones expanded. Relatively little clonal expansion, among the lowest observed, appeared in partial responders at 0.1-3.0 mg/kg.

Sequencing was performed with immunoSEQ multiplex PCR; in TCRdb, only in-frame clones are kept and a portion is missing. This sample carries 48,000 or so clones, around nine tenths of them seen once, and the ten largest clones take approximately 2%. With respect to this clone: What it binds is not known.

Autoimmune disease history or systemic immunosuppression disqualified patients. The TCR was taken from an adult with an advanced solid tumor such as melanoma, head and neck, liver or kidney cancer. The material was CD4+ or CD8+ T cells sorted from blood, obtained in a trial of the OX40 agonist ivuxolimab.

In DNA form, the CDR3 reads TGTGCCAGCAGCTTAACGGAGACGAACACTGAAGCTTTCTTT. The encoded protein is CASSLTETNTEAFF. The rearrangement joins TRBV11-2 to TRBJ1-1; D remains unclear. Germline CDR1 and CDR2: SGHAT and FQNNGV. V was trimmed by 2 bases and J by 1 base, leaving 8 bases between them. CDR3 length: 14 amino acids.